These 15 T cell receptor beta chains came from one sample sequenced in a study of blood T cell repertoires in COVID-19 (dated by TCRdb to about 2020). Library creation used the immunoSEQ multiplex PCR assay. Imported from immuneACCESS, the table was reduced by TCRdb to in-frame sequences with V and J called. These copies leave out some clones; in studies compared against another copy, an unresolved V gene accounts for under half, and the cause of the remainder is not known. Present in this sample are 95,000 to 150,000 clones, approximately 87% of which were seen just once. Of the sample, about 2% is held by the ten largest clones. Material for sequencing was peripheral blood. Receptors originate from a woman aged 45-59 years with acute or convalescent COVID-19.

The V gene is TRBV3-1 (or the pseudogene TRBV3-2), the J gene TRBJ1-1; D unresolved. V dropped 1 base and J dropped 7 bases, with 7 bases sitting between them. CDR3 length: 12 residues. Per germline, CDR1 LGHDT and CDR2 YNNKEL (reference sequence). The CDR3 sequence is CASSQAGIEAFF. In nucleotides, the CDR3 is TGTGCCAGCAGCCAAGCGGGGATTGAAGCTTTCTTT.

With regard to this clone: The identical CDR3 is also encoded by other nucleotide sequences in the sample. The CDR3 region has the DNA TGTGCCTGGAGCCTCAACACCGGGGAGCTGTTTTTT. It translates to CAWSLNTGELFF. The genes are TRBV30 and TRBJ2-2; D remains unclear. With 3 bases removed from V and 2 bases from J, the gap between germline ends came to 4 bases. Germline loops: CDR1 GTSNPN, CDR2 SVGIG (reference sequence). The CDR3 sequence is 12 residues long.

V is TRBV2 and J is TRBJ2-1, with 9 bases aligning to TRBD1. The CDR3 is 18 amino acids. J lost 0 bases, V lost 6 bases, and 12 bases had no gene match. CDR1 is SNHLY, CDR2 FYNNEI, per germline. CDR3 sequence: CASSLRQGGRSSYNEQFF. The CDR3 DNA follows: TGTGCCAGCAGCCTTCGACAGGGGGGGCGAAGCTCCTACAATGAGCAGTTCTTC. The whole variable domain, filled in from reference TRBV2 and TRBJ2-1, reads EPEVTQTPSHQVTQMGQEVILRCVPISNHLYFYWYRQILGQKVEFLVSFYNNEISEKSEIFDDQFSVERPDGSNFTLKIRSTKLEDSAMYFCASSLRQGGRSSYNEQFFGPGTRLTVL.

In this sample, this clone turned up once. This sequence joins TRBV30 and TRBJ1-4; D perhaps matches TRBD1 (6 bases). Germline assignment: CDR1 GTSNPN and CDR2 SVGIG (reference sequence). This CDR3 region has 14 residues. V lost 4 bases, J lost 3 bases, and 12 bases lay in between. The CDR3 spells CAWTQGAANEKLFF. The CDR3 bases are TGTGCCTGGACACAGGGCGCAGCTAATGAAAAACTGTTTTTT.

The chain uses TRBV29-1 and TRBJ2-7; D not resolved. The CDR3 spans 12 residues. Trimming took 6 bases from V and 0 from J, leaving 9 bases between them. Germline-derived CDR1 and CDR2 are SQVTM and ANQGSEA. CDR3: CSVTPGSYEQYF. The CDR3 bases are TGCAGCGTCACCCCGGGCTCCTACGAGCAGTACTTC.

This chain's CDR3 is CASSLVFFDRGKMNTEAFF. CDR3 coding DNA: TGTGCCAGCAGCTTAGTTTTCTTCGACAGGGGGAAAATGAACACTGAAGCTTTCTTT. This sequence joins TRBV11-2 and TRBJ1-1, with 9 positions matching TRBD1. V shed 1 base and J 0 bases; nucleotides not matched to a gene: 12. The germline V gene encodes CDR1 SGHAT and CDR2 FQNNGV. The CDR3 has 19 amino acids.

The V gene is TRBV15, the J gene TRBJ1-1; 12 nucleotides line up with TRBD1. With 6 bases clipped from V and 3 bases from J, the junction kept 8 bases outside the gene matches. Germline V gene data show CDR1 as LNHNV and CDR2 as YYDKDF (reference sequence). This CDR3 contains 16 residues. The CDR3 nucleotides are TGTGCCACCAGAACCCGGGACAGGGGGCCCTACACTGAAGCTTTCTTT. Its translation is CATRTRDRGPYTEAFF.

This clone was detected once. V is TRBV27 and J is TRBJ1-1, with 7 bases lining up with TRBD1. V was pared by 6 bases and J by 0 bases, with 7 bases of the junction left unmatched. Germline assignment: CDR1 MNHEY and CDR2 SMNVEV (reference sequence). CDR3 size: 15 residues. CDR3 sequence: CASRPGTDLNTEAFF. The CDR3 region has the DNA TGTGCCAGCAGACCTGGGACAGACTTGAACACTGAAGCTTTCTTT.

This chain uses TRBV3-1 (or the pseudogene TRBV3-2) with TRBJ2-7; 12 bases are a match to TRBD2. V was clipped by 6 bases and J by 0 bases; unmatched bases: 12. This CDR3 has 18 amino acids. In germline, CDR1 is LGHDT, CDR2 YNNKEL (reference sequence). CDR3 nucleotide sequence: TGTGCCAGCAGGAAGACTAGCGGGAGAACAACTAACTCCTACGAGCAGTACTTC. Amino acid sequence: CASRKTSGRTTNSYEQYF.

This clone was seen a handful of times. The gene calls are TRBV7-2 and TRBJ2-7; TRBD2 matches 10 bases. With V trimmed by 3 bases and J by 3 bases, 2 bases remained unmatched. The V gene's germline CDR1 is SGHTA and CDR2 FQGNSA. The CDR3 runs to 14 residues. The CDR3 bases are TGTGCCAGCAGCTTCACTAGCGGGAACTACGAGCAGTACTTC. The encoded protein is CASSFTSGNYEQYF. The whole variable domain, filled in from reference TRBV7-2 and TRBJ2-7, reads GAGVSQSPSNKVTEKGKDVELRCDPISGHTALYWYRQSLGQGLEFLIYFQGNSAPDKSGLPSDRFSAERTGGSVSTLTIQRTQQEDSAVYLCASSFTSGNYEQYFGPGTRLTVT.

In its sample, this clone was seen a few times. The rearrangement joins TRBV7-6 to TRBJ1-3; 7 nucleotides line up with TRBD1. The CDR3 contains 16 residues. Germline V gene lookup returns CDR1 SGHVS and CDR2 FNYEAQ. The V gene end was trimmed by 0 bases and the J gene end by 0 bases; junction bases not matched to a gene: 2. The CDR3 sequence is CASSLAGTASGNTIYF. CDR3 nucleotides: TGTGCCAGCAGCTTAGCCGGGACAGCCTCTGGAAACACCATATATTTT. Full variable domain (rest looked up from reference TRBV7-6 and TRBJ1-3): GAGVSQSPRYKVTKRGQDVALRCDPISGHVSLYWYRQALGQGPEFLTYFNYEAQQDKSGLPNDRFSAERPEGSISTLTIQRTEQRDSAMYRCASSLAGTASGNTIYFGEGSWLTVV.

The rearrangement links TRBV27 to TRBJ2-7; perhaps TRBD2 as D (5 bases). Germline values: CDR1 MNHEY, CDR2 SMNVEV (reference sequence). The CDR3 runs to 14 residues. With 3 bases removed from V and 3 bases from J, the gap between germline ends came to 12 bases. The CDR3 region is CASSFRPGSYEQYF. The DNA of the CDR3 is TGTGCCAGCAGTTTCAGGCCGGGGAGCTACGAGCAGTACTTC.

This chain uses TRBV5-4 with TRBJ1-2, with D perhaps TRBD1 (6 bases). The CDR3 consists of 14 residues. Trimming pared 4 bases from V and 5 bases from J, leaving 15 bases between. Germline V gives CDR1 SGHNT, CDR2 YYREEE (reference sequence). The CDR3 reads CASSPAGAGYGYTF. CDR3 DNA sequence: TGTGCCAGCAGCCCCGCGGGGGCTGGGTATGGCTACACCTTC.

J is TRBJ1-2 and V is TRBV6-1; D uncertain. Germline V gene data show CDR1 as MNHNS and CDR2 as SASEGT. CDR3 length: 12 amino acids. V was trimmed by 3 bases and J by 2 bases, leaving 4 bases between them. In DNA, the CDR3 is TGTGCCAGCAGTGACAGAAACTATGGCTACACCTTC. Residues: CASSDRNYGYTF.

This clone was detected a few times. This sequence joins TRBV6-5 and TRBJ1-5; possible D gene TRBD1, 5 bases. Trimming shortened V by 5 bases and J by 4 bases, and 15 bases separated the two germline ends. There are 15 residues in the CDR3. Germline V gene data show CDR1 as MNHEY and CDR2 as SVGAGI. The CDR3, as DNA: TGTGCCAGCAGTCCAGGGCTTTCCGTAAATCAGCCCCAGCATTTT. Translating gives CASSPGLSVNQPQHF.